The present T cell receptor beta chain was sequenced within a study of blood T cell repertoires in COVID-19. The wider study: PBMCs, B-cell-depleted T cells, or T cells were the source of the cDNA or gDNA that made up the material.

Enrollees, about 18 to 90 years old, lived in approximately 24 US areas. The study assigned cohorts using participant-reported clinical history. Sequenced by immunoSEQ multiplex PCR; TCRdb stores in-frame clones only, minus some. The table records 180,000 or so clones, over 70% of them present only once. Germline assignment: CDR1 SGHNT and CDR2 YYREEE (reference sequence). The V end was cut by 0 bases, the J end by 4 bases, with 12 bases between. This CDR3 region has 15 residues. As for this clone: The conserved final phenylalanine or tryptophan is absent from the CDR3, which likely points to a read error.

This chain uses TRBV5-4 with TRBJ2-3; weak D call: TRBD1 (6 bases). Sequenced: PBMCs or T cells enriched from blood (not recorded which). This clonotype originated in a woman between 50 and 59 years old in a cohort exposed to, infected with or recovered from COVID-19 (not recorded which). CDR3 DNA sequence: TGTGCCAGCAGCTTGGTGGGACAATCCGCAGATACGCAGTATTCT. The encoded protein is CASSLVGQSADTQYS.